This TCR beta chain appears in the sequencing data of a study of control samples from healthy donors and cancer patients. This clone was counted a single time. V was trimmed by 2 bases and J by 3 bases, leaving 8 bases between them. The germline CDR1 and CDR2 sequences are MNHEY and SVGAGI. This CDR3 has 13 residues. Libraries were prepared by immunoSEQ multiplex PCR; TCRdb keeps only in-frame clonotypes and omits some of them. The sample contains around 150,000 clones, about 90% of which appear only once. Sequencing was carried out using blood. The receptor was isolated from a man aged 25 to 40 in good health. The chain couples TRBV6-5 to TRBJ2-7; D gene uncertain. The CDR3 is CASSYGSIYEQYF. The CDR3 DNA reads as TGTGCCAGCAGTTACGGAAGTATCTACGAGCAGTACTTC.